This record concerns one T cell receptor beta chain sequence. No antigen is known for it. Treatment indicated: about 20 received Ad26.COV2.S at low or high dose, single or two shots; 5 received placebo; per-sample allocation not given. Sampling was done on day 63 after the first vaccine or placebo injection. This CDR3 has 14 amino acids. Profiled with immunoSEQ multiplex PCR; TCRdb holds only in-frame clones, not every one. This sample has fewer than 400,000 clones, with around 91% found just once. This entry is derived from a study of Ad26.COV2.S vaccination and SARS-CoV-2 variants. Study observations and caveats: Spike-specific CD8+ and CD4+ T cell responses reportedly showed substantial breadth after vaccination. Spike-specific TCR breadth in vaccine recipients exceeded that seen in placebo recipients.

The sequence was collected from a person between 18 and 59 years old who received the Ad26.COV2.S COVID-19 vaccine or a placebo. This specimen consisted of peripheral blood, obtained in a trial of Ad26.COV2.S vaccine versus placebo. This rearrangement joins TRBV21-1 to TRBJ2-7. TRBV21-1 has pseudogene status. This chain's CDR3 is CASFLGSGIYEQYF. The DNA of the CDR3 is TGTGCCAGCTTTCTGGGTAGTGGAATCTACGAGCAGTACTTC.